One T cell receptor (beta chain) is described in this entry. This entry comes from a study of blood T cell repertoires in COVID-19. Study-level background: Both acute and convalescent COVID-19 samples were obtained from the United States, Italy and Spain. Sources were T cells, B-cell-depleted T cells, or PBMCs; the material itself was cDNA or gDNA.

The CDR3 totals 18 residues. Trimming cost V 1 base and J 5 bases; bases outside gene matches: 13. Germline CDR1 and CDR2: SGHDN and FVKESK. In the source study's methods: Estimation of nucleated cell counts relied on the amplification of reference gene primers. Assay used: immunoSEQ multiplex PCR; TCRdb lists only in-frame clones, some missing. V and J calls and clone size come straight from that table; D and trimming were deduced from the DNA. The sample has a few hundred thousand clones, roughly 90% seen once. The V gene is TRBV14, the J gene TRBJ2-5; the match to TRBD2 covers 10 bases. The sequence was obtained from a man younger than 35 with active or convalescent COVID-19. The sequenced material came from peripheral blood. CDR3 sequence (DNA): TGTGCCAGCAGCCAAGGATCATCTAGCGGGAGTCCTCTGGAGACCCAGTACTTC. This sequence encodes CASSQGSSSGSPLETQYF.